This T cell receptor (beta chain) was recovered during a study of identical twins. Template switching introduced a universal primer site, and the cDNA bore unique molecular identifiers. TCRdb independently ran MiXCR on the 5' RACE reads; one entry per CDR3 protein. The data show hundreds of thousands of distinct CDR3 sequences, with 12% seen just once and approximately 7.5% held by the top ten. V lost 4 bases to trimming and J lost 5 bases; unmatched junction nucleotides: 12. Germline V gene data show CDR1 as SNHLY and CDR2 as FYNNEI. The CDR3 contains 16 residues. The sample also formed part of further work on yellow fever vaccine responses in identical twins.

This chain uses TRBV2 with TRBJ2-5; 8 bases match TRBD2. The TCR originated in a woman under 30 in good health. The specimen was CD8+ T cells sorted from blood. The CDR3 sequence is CASSVLAGISGETQYF. The DNA for the CDR3 is TGTGCCAGCAGTGTGTTAGCGGGGATATCCGGGGAGACCCAGTACTTC.